These 16 T cell receptor beta chains were sequenced from one sample in a study of blood T cell repertoires in COVID-19. This table comes from immunoSEQ multiplex PCR, and its TCRdb copy is limited to in-frame clones, with some not included. The data show 200,000 to 250,000 clones, with about 85% seen just once and around 1% held by the top ten. Sequenced input: peripheral blood. The source of these receptors is a man aged 35 to 55 with acute or convalescent COVID-19.

This sequence joins TRBV19 and TRBJ1-5, with 7 nucleotides matching TRBD1. V shed 0 bases and J 2 bases; nucleotides not matched to a gene: 1. The CDR3 spans 15 residues. The germline V gene encodes CDR1 LNHDA and CDR2 SQIVND (reference sequence). The CDR3 nucleotides are TGTGCCAGTAGTATAGACGGACAGGGCAATCAGCCCCAGCATTTT. Its protein is CASSIDGQGNQPQHF.

The chain couples TRBV4-1 to TRBJ2-7, with a possible D match to TRBD1 (6 bases). This CDR3 comprises 15 residues. From germline, CDR1 is MGHRA and CDR2 YSYEKL. Trimming took off 0 bases at V and 4 bases at J, with 13 bases between the two ends. Written as DNA, the CDR3 is TGCGCCAGCAGCCAAGAATGGGGACAAGTGTACGAGCAGTACTTC. Translation: CASSQEWGQVYEQYF.

This chain links TRBV5-4 with TRBJ1-2; the D gene is possibly TRBD1 (5 bases). This CDR3 comprises 16 residues. Germline-derived CDR1 and CDR2 are SGHNT and YYREEE (reference sequence). V was trimmed by 0 bases and J by 1 base, leaving 13 bases between them. The CDR3 loop reads CASSLGQGVVNYGYTF. In nucleotides, the CDR3 is TGTGCCAGCAGCTTGGGGCAGGGTGTAGTTAACTATGGCTACACCTTC.

Only one count was recorded for this clone. CDR3 DNA: TGTGCCAGCACCTTACGACCGGGATCCACCTACGAGCAGTACTTC. Translated: CASTLRPGSTYEQYF. V usage is TRBV6-5 and J usage is TRBJ2-7, with a tentative D call TRBD2 (5 bases). CDR1 is MNHEY, CDR2 SVGAGI, per germline. The CDR3 covers 15 residues. The V end was cut by 7 bases, the J end by 2 bases, with 18 bases between.

This chain joins TRBV28 and TRBJ1-5, with D uncertain. CDR1 and CDR2 (germline): MDHEN, SYDVKM. V was pared by 5 bases and J by 1 base, with 18 bases between. The CDR3 runs to 17 residues. This chain's CDR3 is CASSPRGGVGSNQPQHF. CDR3 nucleotide sequence: TGTGCCAGCAGTCCCCGGGGTGGGGTTGGGAGCAATCAGCCCCAGCATTTT.

The J gene is TRBJ2-7, the V gene TRBV7-2; 9 bases agree with TRBD1. CDR1 is SGHTA and CDR2 is FQGNSA in the germline V gene. V was pared by 5 bases and J by 4 bases, with 9 bases of the junction left unmatched. CDR3 length: 15 amino acids. The DNA of the CDR3 is TGTGCCAGCAGCCTATTCCCGGGACAGGGATACGAGCAGTACTTC. Protein: CASSLFPGQGYEQYF.

This chain joins TRBV9 and TRBJ1-2; 7 bases agree with TRBD1. This CDR3 region has 14 residues. Germline assignment: CDR1 SGDLS and CDR2 YYNGEE. V dropped 0 bases and J dropped 6; count of bases not matched to a gene: 5. CDR3 amino acids: CASSVGGGYDGYTF. The CDR3 DNA follows: TGTGCCAGCAGCGTAGGAGGGGGCTACGATGGCTACACCTTC.

This chain uses TRBV16 with TRBJ1-2; possibly TRBD1 for D (6 bases). This CDR3 has 11 amino acids. Trimming took off 6 bases at V and 8 bases at J, with 10 bases between the two ends. The germline V gene encodes CDR1 KGHSY and CDR2 FQNENV. Written as DNA, the CDR3 is TGTGCCAGCAGTTCCAGGGGCGGCTACACCTTC. Its protein is CASSSRGGYTF.

The chain links TRBV7-6 to TRBJ1-2; possible D gene TRBD1, 6 bases. V was shortened by 3 bases and J by 2 bases, with 19 bases between the two germline ends. The CDR3 consists of 17 residues. Germline values: CDR1 SGHVS, CDR2 FNYEAQ. The CDR3 spells CASSLFSGGLVNYGYTF. The CDR3 DNA is TGTGCCAGCAGCTTGTTCAGCGGGGGCTTAGTCAACTATGGCTACACCTTC.

The chain combines TRBV27 with TRBJ2-7; 8 nucleotides match TRBD1. The CDR3 covers 16 residues. Germline V CDR1 and CDR2: MNHEY, SMNVEV (reference sequence). Losses at the gene ends were 1 base for V and 1 base for J; bases not matched to a gene: 6. The CDR3 sequence is CASSLFSGTGSYEQYF. CDR3 DNA: TGTGCCAGCAGTTTATTCTCCGGGACAGGTTCCTACGAGCAGTACTTC.

The chain is built from TRBV5-5 and TRBJ2-1; 7 bases align to TRBD1. Germline CDR1 is SGHKS and CDR2 is YYEKEE (reference sequence). The CDR3 loop spans 13 amino acids. Trimming took 4 bases from V and 8 from J; bases not matched to a gene: 6. The CDR3 DNA sequence: TGTGCCAGCAGCGGACCGACAGGGTATGAGCAGTTCTTC. Translation gives CASSGPTGYEQFF. The full variable domain, rest sourced from reference TRBV5-5 and TRBJ2-1, is DAGVTQSPTHLIKTRGQQVTLRCSPISGHKSVSWYQQVLGQGPQFIFQYYEKEERGRGNFPDRFSARQFPNYSSELNVNALLLGDSALYLCASSGPTGYEQFFGPGTRLTVL.

The chain recombines TRBV3-1 (or the pseudogene TRBV3-2) with TRBJ1-1; 8 bases fit TRBD1. CDR1 and CDR2 (germline): LGHDT, YNNKEL (reference sequence). This CDR3 contains 16 residues. J lost 0 bases, V lost 1 base, and 4 bases had no gene match. This CDR3 is CASSQGTGLMNTEAFF. The CDR3 DNA is TGTGCCAGCAGCCAAGGGACAGGGTTAATGAACACTGAAGCTTTCTTT.

The rearrangement joins TRBV9 to TRBJ1-4, with 8 bases aligning to TRBD1. The length of the CDR3 is 15 residues. In germline, CDR1 is SGDLS, CDR2 YYNGEE. Trimming at V came to 4 bases and at J to 4 bases, leaving 6 bases not matched to a gene. The CDR3 DNA sequence: TGTGCCAGCAGCTTCAGGGGGCAAAGTAATGAAAAACTGTTTTTT. Its translation: CASSFRGQSNEKLFF.

The chain employs TRBV3-1 (or the pseudogene TRBV3-2) and TRBJ2-5; D is perhaps TRBD2 (6 bases). The CDR3 runs 16 residues. V dropped 3 bases and J dropped 3 bases, with 17 bases sitting between them. The V gene's germline CDR1 is LGHDT and CDR2 YNNKEL (reference sequence). The CDR3 spells CASSHILDYPKETQYF. The CDR3 DNA reads as TGTGCCAGCAGCCATATATTGGACTACCCAAAAGAGACCCAGTACTTC.

V gene TRBV6-2 or TRBV6-3 combines with J gene TRBJ1-1; 7 positions agree with TRBD1. V shed 2 bases and J 4 bases; nucleotides not matched to a gene: 7. CDR1 and CDR2 (germline): MNHEY, SVGEGT. The CDR3 sequence is 15 residues long. The CDR3 reads CASSYGWTGSTEAFF. Written as DNA, the CDR3 is TGTGCCAGCAGTTACGGCTGGACAGGTTCCACTGAAGCTTTCTTT.

The rearrangement uses TRBV7-8 and TRBJ1-4; a weak D match, TRBD1 (6 bases). V dropped 5 bases and J dropped 3 bases, with 10 bases sitting between them. This CDR3 has 14 residues. Per the germline V gene, CDR1 is SGHVS and CDR2 is FQNEAQ. CDR3: CASSPRQANEKLFF. The CDR3 nucleotides are TGTGCCAGCAGCCCCCGACAGGCTAATGAAAAACTGTTTTTT.